Listed here are 10 T cell receptor beta chains from one sample, sequenced in a study of STAT5B mutations in CD4+ large granular lymphocyte leukemia. Measured with immunoSEQ multiplex PCR; TCRdb has only the in-frame clones, and not every one. The profile shows about 24,000 clones, roughly 78% of them singletons. Sequenced sample: CD4+ T cells from blood buffy coats. The receptors were sampled from a human donor in good health.

The chain recombines TRBV7-3 with TRBJ1-1; D perhaps matches TRBD1 (6 bases). The CDR3 runs to 14 residues. Trimming removed 5 bases from V and 3 bases from J, with 13 bases in between. Germline-derived CDR1 and CDR2 are SGHTA and FQGTGA. The CDR3 sequence is CASSAQGGDTEAFF. Here the CDR3 DNA reads TGTGCCAGCAGCGCACAGGGTGGAGACACTGAAGCTTTCTTT.

This clone was seen once. This chain uses TRBV29-1 with TRBJ2-7; D possibly matches TRBD1 or TRBD2 (5 bases each). The V end was cut by 7 bases, the J end by 6 bases, with 22 bases between. This CDR3 spans 14 amino acids. CDR1 and CDR2 from the germline V gene are SQVTM and ANQGSEA. In DNA form, the CDR3 reads TGCAGCGCCCGCCGGGGCGGATTGTGGGGCGAGCAGTACTTC. Amino acids: CSARRGGLWGEQYF.

The chain joins TRBV6-4 to TRBJ2-1; 10 bases are a match to TRBD2. Trimming cost V 3 bases and J 6 bases; bases outside gene matches: 2. This CDR3 comprises 14 residues. Germline V gives CDR1 MRHNA, CDR2 SNTAGT. CDR3 amino acids: CASSEAGGRNEQFF. In DNA form, the CDR3 reads TGTGCCAGCAGTGAAGCGGGGGGGCGCAATGAGCAGTTCTTC.

This clone was counted between two and nine times. Written as DNA, the CDR3 is TGTGCCAGCAGCCAAGGGGGATACTATGGCTACACCTTC. It specifies CASSQGGYYGYTF. This sequence joins TRBV4-2 and TRBJ1-2; D is ambiguous. Between the trimmed V and J ends, which lost 1 base and 3 bases, there was a span of 6 bases. Germline assignment: CDR1 LGHNA and CDR2 YNFKEQ. CDR3 length: 13 residues.

This clone has only a few counts. The V call is TRBV19, the J call TRBJ1-2; D ambiguous. Trimming pared 4 bases from V and 2 bases from J, leaving 14 bases between. The CDR3 runs 15 residues. CDR1 and CDR2 (germline): LNHDA, SQIVND (reference sequence). As DNA, the CDR3 is TGTGCCAGTAGTAGGGCAGGCGATATAAACTATGGCTACACCTTC. The encoded protein is CASSRAGDINYGYTF.

J is TRBJ2-7 and V is TRBV9; D ambiguous. This CDR3 region has 14 residues. V shed 3 bases and J shed 0 bases, with 10 bases lying between them. Germline values: CDR1 SGDLS, CDR2 YYNGEE. CDR3 DNA: TGTGCCAGCAGCGCCGACCTCTCCTCCTACGAGCAGTACTTC. Protein sequence: CASSADLSSYEQYF.

This clone occurred a few times. In DNA, the CDR3 is TGTGCCAGCAGCTCTAGCGGGAGCACAGATACGCAGTATTTT. This gives the protein CASSSSGSTDTQYF. The chain recombines TRBV7-2 with TRBJ2-3; 8 positions agree with TRBD2. The germline gives CDR1 SGHTA, CDR2 FQGNSA. V trimming: 4 bases; J trimming: 0 bases; junction bases outside the gene matches: 0. This CDR3 spans 14 amino acids.

This chain uses TRBV2 with TRBJ1-5, with TRBD1 matching over 7 bases. From germline, CDR1 is SNHLY and CDR2 FYNNEI. The CDR3 consists of 14 residues. The junction had 4 bases not matched to a gene; V was cut back by 5 bases and J by 3 bases. This chain's CDR3 is CASSPDRNNQPQHF. DNA of the CDR3: TGTGCCAGCAGTCCGGACAGGAACAATCAGCCCCAGCATTTT.

The genes are TRBV5-6 and TRBJ2-7; no clear D gene. CDR1 is SGHDT, CDR2 YYEEEE, per germline. CDR3 size: 13 residues. Trimming took off 2 bases at V and 4 bases at J, with 10 bases between the two ends. In DNA form, the CDR3 reads TGTGCCAGCAGCTTCGGCCCGGATTACGAGCAGTACTTC. This gives the protein CASSFGPDYEQYF.

This clone was counted a single time. The V and J genes are TRBV11-2 and TRBJ2-3, with D possibly matching TRBD1 (5 bases). The V end was cut by 1 base, the J end by 2 bases, with 13 bases between. CDR3 length: 16 amino acids. The germline V gene has CDR1 SGHAT and CDR2 FQNNGV. The DNA of the CDR3 is TGTGCCAGCAGCTTAGGCTCAGGGATCAACACAGATACGCAGTATTTT. Protein: CASSLGSGINTDTQYF.